This T cell receptor beta chain was profiled in a study of neurological immune-mediated disorders. General study findings and limits: Expanded clones shared no CDR3 amino acid sequences across subjects, suggesting private repertoires in all groups.

PBMCs stored at -80 C, numbering 2 million, were the origin of the unsorted libraries. The method for making cDNA was 5'RACE, and it used 10-nucleotide random UMIs. In TCRdb, the 5' RACE reads were re-called with MiXCR into one record per CDR3 protein. The sample shows 55,000 to 75,000 distinct CDR3 sequences, 4% to 6% of them seen only once. Many counts were recorded for this clonotype. As yet, its antigen is unknown. The V gene's germline CDR1 is SGHRS and CDR2 YFSETQ. V shed 0 bases, J shed 5 bases, and the junction held 7 bases outside the gene matches. The CDR3 contains 16 residues. The origin of this receptor is a woman aged 25 to 39 with multiple sclerosis. J is TRBJ2-3 and V is TRBV5-1; 9 bases align to TRBD2. The sample comprised PBMCs. As DNA, the CDR3 is TGCGCCAGCAGCTTGGAACCTAGCGGGGTTGGAGATACGCAGTATTTT. Translating gives CASSLEPSGVGDTQYF.